Listed below are T cell receptor beta chains from one sample, sequenced in a study of CD8 T cells in Susac syndrome. TCRdb re-analysed the immunoSEQ multiplex PCR reads in MiXCR, keeping a single row per CDR3 protein. This sample has around 130,000 distinct CDR3 sequences; roughly 76% occur once, and the top ten carry roughly 0.5%. Sequencing was done on a sample of CD8+ T cells from PBMCs. The receptors were sampled from a human donor with multiple sclerosis. The CDR3 runs from the conserved cysteine through the conserved F or W. The D gene is left open where the match is weak. Not all rows give a size; the values are once, few, many and, for expanded clones, a class.

clone_size: -; j_call: TRBJ1-1; d_call: -; v_call: TRBV30; cdr3_aa: CARKFRWNTEAFF; cdr3_nt: TGTGCCCGGAAGTTTAGGTGGAACACTGAAGCTTTCTTT
clone_size: -; j_call: TRBJ2-2; d_call: TRBD2; v_call: TRBV5-1; cdr3_aa: CASSFSGRRYANTGELFF; cdr3_nt: TGCGCCAGCAGCTTTAGCGGGAGGAGGTACGCGAACACCGGGGAACTGTTTTTT
clone_size: -; j_call: TRBJ2-5; d_call: TRBD2; v_call: TRBV9; cdr3_aa: CASSVGSSGRAGETQYF; cdr3_nt: TGTGCCAGCAGCGTAGGGTCTAGCGGGAGGGCCGGAGAGACCCAGTACTTC
clone_size: -; j_call: TRBJ2-2; d_call: -; v_call: TRBV6-4; cdr3_aa: CASSDGPGELFF; cdr3_nt: TGTGCCAGCAGTGACGGGCCCGGGGAGCTGTTTTTT
clone_size: -; j_call: TRBJ1-2; d_call: -; v_call: TRBV4-1; cdr3_aa: CASSQQGIYGYTF; cdr3_nt: TGCGCCAGCAGCCAACAGGGAATCTATGGCTACACCTTC
clone_size: -; j_call: TRBJ1-1; d_call: -; v_call: TRBV13; cdr3_aa: CASSPTGTMNTEAFF; cdr3_nt: TGTGCCAGCAGCCCAACAGGGACCATGAACACTGAAGCTTTCTTT
clone_size: -; j_call: TRBJ1-6; d_call: -; v_call: TRBV25-1; cdr3_aa: CASSSGAINYSPLHF; cdr3_nt: TGTGCCAGCTCCTCGGGAGCAATAAACTATTCACCCCTCCACTTT
clone_size: once; j_call: TRBJ2-4; d_call: -; v_call: TRBV20-1; cdr3_aa: CSARDFREPKNIQYF; cdr3_nt: TGCAGTGCTAGAGATTTTCGGGAGCCCAAAAACATTCAGTACTTC
clone_size: -; j_call: TRBJ2-5; d_call: TRBD2; v_call: TRBV7-9; cdr3_aa: CASTDLAGARQYQETQYF; cdr3_nt: TGTGCCAGCACCGACTTAGCGGGAGCCCGTCAGTACCAAGAGACCCAGTACTTC
clone_size: few; j_call: TRBJ2-5; d_call: TRBD1; v_call: TRBV6-1; cdr3_aa: CASSLTGGEETQYF; cdr3_nt: TGTGCCAGCAGCTTGACAGGGGGCGAAGAGACCCAGTACTTC
clone_size: -; j_call: TRBJ1-2; d_call: -; v_call: TRBV5-6; cdr3_aa: CASSYSTGASDGYTF; cdr3_nt: TGTGCCAGCAGCTACTCGACAGGCGCCTCTGATGGCTACACCTTC
clone_size: -; j_call: TRBJ2-3; d_call: -; v_call: TRBV4-1; cdr3_aa: CASSQRIGTDTQYF; cdr3_nt: TGCGCCAGCAGCCAACGTATTGGTACAGATACGCAGTATTTT
clone_size: -; j_call: TRBJ1-2; d_call: TRBD1; v_call: TRBV29-1; cdr3_aa: CSVVATGDYGYTF; cdr3_nt: TGCAGCGTTGTCGCGACAGGGGACTATGGCTACACCTTC
clone_size: -; j_call: TRBJ2-7; d_call: -; v_call: TRBV27; cdr3_aa: CASSLTVPSSSYEQYF; cdr3_nt: TGTGCCAGCAGTTTGACAGTCCCTTCGAGCTCCTACGAGCAGTACTTC
clone_size: -; j_call: TRBJ1-2; d_call: TRBD1; v_call: TRBV6-2/TRBV6-3; cdr3_aa: CASSLPRDSTNYGYTF; cdr3_nt: TGTGCCAGCAGTCTACCCCGGGACAGCACAAACTATGGCTACACCTTC
clone_size: -; j_call: TRBJ1-1; d_call: -; v_call: TRBV7-9; cdr3_aa: CASSPERPEAFF; cdr3_nt: TGTGCCAGCAGCCCGGAGCGGCCTGAAGCTTTCTTT
clone_size: -; j_call: TRBJ1-1; d_call: -; v_call: TRBV12-3/TRBV12-4; cdr3_aa: CASSFKYIAGQAFF; cdr3_nt: TGTGCCAGCAGTTTCAAATATATCGCAGGACAAGCTTTCTTT
clone_size: -; j_call: TRBJ1-3; d_call: -; v_call: TRBV19; cdr3_aa: CASSMAGSGNTIYF; cdr3_nt: TGTGCCAGTAGTATGGCGGGCTCTGGAAACACCATATATTTT
clone_size: -; j_call: TRBJ1-1; d_call: -; v_call: TRBV19; cdr3_aa: CASSPVWVGTLEAFF; cdr3_nt: TGTGCCAGTAGTCCAGTTTGGGTCGGCACTCTTGAAGCTTTCTTT
clone_size: -; j_call: TRBJ1-1; d_call: -; v_call: TRBV6-5; cdr3_aa: CASSPSRGSITEAFF; cdr3_nt: TGTGCCAGCAGCCCAAGCAGGGGATCTATCACTGAAGCTTTCTTT
clone_size: -; j_call: TRBJ1-1; d_call: -; v_call: TRBV5-6; cdr3_aa: CASSLGAENTEAFF; cdr3_nt: TGTGCCAGCAGCTTGGGGGCGGAGAACACTGAAGCTTTCTTT
clone_size: once; j_call: TRBJ2-1; d_call: -; v_call: TRBV19; cdr3_aa: CASSPEGWSADEQFF; cdr3_nt: TGTGCCAGTAGCCCAGAGGGGTGGTCAGCGGATGAGCAGTTCTTC
clone_size: -; j_call: TRBJ1-1; d_call: -; v_call: TRBV6-5; cdr3_aa: CASSYSNREIIRDTEAFF; cdr3_nt: TGTGCCAGCAGTTATAGTAACAGGGAAATCATTCGGGACACTGAAGCTTTCTTT
clone_size: -; j_call: TRBJ1-1; d_call: -; v_call: TRBV3-1; cdr3_aa: CASSQDAGMNTEAFF; cdr3_nt: TGTGCCAGCAGCCAAGACGCGGGTATGAACACTGAAGCTTTCTTT
clone_size: once; j_call: TRBJ2-5; d_call: -; v_call: TRBV19; cdr3_aa: CASSIGGRAEYQETQYF; cdr3_nt: TGTGCCAGTAGTATCGGAGGTCGGGCTGAGTACCAAGAGACCCAGTACTTC
clone_size: -; j_call: TRBJ2-7; d_call: -; v_call: TRBV7-9; cdr3_aa: CASSLNLYEQYF; cdr3_nt: TGTGCCAGCAGCTTAAACCTCTACGAGCAGTACTTC
clone_size: -; j_call: TRBJ2-7; d_call: -; v_call: TRBV30; cdr3_aa: CAWSPRADYEQYF; cdr3_nt: TGTGCCTGGAGTCCCCGGGCGGACTACGAGCAGTACTTC
clone_size: -; j_call: TRBJ2-3; d_call: TRBD2; v_call: TRBV3-1; cdr3_aa: CASSQSQGGSTDTQYF; cdr3_nt: TGTGCCAGCAGCCAATCCCAGGGAGGGTCCACAGATACGCAGTATTTT